The clone carrying this T cell receptor (beta chain) occurred a few times. V lost 1 base to trimming and J lost 0 bases, with 12 bases between them. CDR1 is DFQATT and CDR2 is SNEGSKA in the germline V gene (reference sequence). This CDR3 is 15 amino acids long. The entry originates in a study of immune characterization of retroperitoneal liposarcoma. TCRdb processed the PCR reads anew with MiXCR; each CDR3 protein has one entry. This sample carries 7,700 or so distinct CDR3 sequences, just under 30% of them seen once, and the ten largest clones take around 15%. The sequence came from a male donor with retroperitoneal liposarcoma. V gene TRBV20-1 combines with J gene TRBJ1-1; D unresolved. Sequencing input: blood. In DNA form, the CDR3 reads TGCAGTGCTAGAGGGGGTCCCCGGGTGAACACTGAAGCTTTCTTT. Protein sequence: CSARGGPRVNTEAFF.